This T cell receptor beta chain was obtained from a study of T-cell reconstitution after alpha-beta-depleted transplantation in children. Whole-study results and caveats: Expanded graft clones, several hundred of them, were reportedly the source of alpha-beta T cells about two months after transplant.

V shed 6 bases, J shed 0 bases, and the junction held 10 bases outside the gene matches. This CDR3 contains 18 residues. This clonotype was counted a few times. Antigen: not known. TCRbeta library construction was performed incorporating unique molecular identifiers. TCRdb called the PCR reads again in MiXCR, with one record for every CDR3 protein. The repertoire holds around 440,000 distinct CDR3 sequences, with about 16% as singletons. This chain joins TRBV12-3 or TRBV12-4 and TRBJ2-7; 14 bases line up with TRBD2. The source material was PBMCs, mostly from graft donor cells, sampled 360 days after TCRalphabeta/CD19-depleted stem cell transplant. The clonotype was recovered from a boy in the first two years of life who had a stem cell transplant for Wiskott-Aldrich syndrome, so the T cells may come from the graft donor. CDR3 loop: CASSMRRTSGRSSYEQYF. Written as DNA, the CDR3 is TGTGCCAGCAGCATGAGGAGGACTAGCGGGAGGAGCTCCTACGAGCAGTACTTC.